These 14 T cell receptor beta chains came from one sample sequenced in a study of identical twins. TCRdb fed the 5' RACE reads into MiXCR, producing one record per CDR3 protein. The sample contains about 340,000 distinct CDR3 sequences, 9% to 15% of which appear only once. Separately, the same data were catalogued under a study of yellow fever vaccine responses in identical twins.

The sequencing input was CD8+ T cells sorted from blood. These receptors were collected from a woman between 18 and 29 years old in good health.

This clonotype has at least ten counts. The CDR3 sequence is CASSLLTEFRGAQYF. The CDR3 nucleotides read TGTGCCAGCAGCCTTCTGACCGAATTCCGGGGGGCCCAGTACTTC. V and J are TRBV12-3 or TRBV12-4 and TRBJ2-5; the match to TRBD2 covers 7 bases. With 6 bases clipped from V and 9 bases from J, the junction kept 16 bases outside the gene matches. This CDR3 contains 15 residues.

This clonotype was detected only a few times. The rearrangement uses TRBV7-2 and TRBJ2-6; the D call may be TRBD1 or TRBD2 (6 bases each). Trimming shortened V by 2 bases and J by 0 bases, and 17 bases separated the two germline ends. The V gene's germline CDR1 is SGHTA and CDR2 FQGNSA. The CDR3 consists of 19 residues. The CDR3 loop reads CASSLSEGGARSGANVLTF. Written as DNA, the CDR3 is TGTGCCAGCAGCTTATCGGAGGGGGGCGCGCGCTCTGGGGCCAACGTCCTGACTTTC.

CDR3 in amino acids: CASSFSFRANNEQFF. DNA of the CDR3: TGTGCCAGCAGCTTTTCATTCAGGGCCAACAATGAGCAGTTCTTC. The chain is built from TRBV5-6 and TRBJ2-1; possibly TRBD1 for D (5 bases). Germline V gene sequence: CDR1 SGHDT, CDR2 YYEEEE. The V end lost 2 bases, the J end lost 5 bases, and 14 bases lay between the germline ends. The CDR3 totals 15 residues.

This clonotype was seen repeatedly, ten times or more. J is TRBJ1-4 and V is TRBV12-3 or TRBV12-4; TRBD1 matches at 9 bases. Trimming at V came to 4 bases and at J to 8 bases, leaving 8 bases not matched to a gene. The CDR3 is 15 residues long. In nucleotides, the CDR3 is TGTGCCAGCAGTTCAAGGACAGGGGAGGGGGAAAAACTGTTTTTT. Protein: CASSSRTGEGEKLFF.

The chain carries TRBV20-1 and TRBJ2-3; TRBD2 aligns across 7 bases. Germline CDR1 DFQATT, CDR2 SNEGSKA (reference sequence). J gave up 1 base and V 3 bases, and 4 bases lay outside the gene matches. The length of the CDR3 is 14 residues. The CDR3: CSASGLAGTDTQYF. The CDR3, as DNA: TGCAGTGCTAGCGGGCTAGCGGGCACAGATACGCAGTATTTT.

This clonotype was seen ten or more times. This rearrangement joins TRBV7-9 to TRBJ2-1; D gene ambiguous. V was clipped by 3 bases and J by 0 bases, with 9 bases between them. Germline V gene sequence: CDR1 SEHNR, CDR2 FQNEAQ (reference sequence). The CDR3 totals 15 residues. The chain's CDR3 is CASSFERSSYNEQFF. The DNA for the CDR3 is TGTGCCAGCAGCTTTGAAAGGAGCTCCTACAATGAGCAGTTCTTC. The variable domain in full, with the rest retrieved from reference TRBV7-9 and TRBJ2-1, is DTGVSQNPRHKITKRGQNVTFRCDPISEHNRLYWYRQTLGQGPEFLTYFQNEAQLEKSRLLSDRFSAERPKGSFSTLEIQRTEQGDSAMYLCASSFERSSYNEQFFGPGTRLTVL.

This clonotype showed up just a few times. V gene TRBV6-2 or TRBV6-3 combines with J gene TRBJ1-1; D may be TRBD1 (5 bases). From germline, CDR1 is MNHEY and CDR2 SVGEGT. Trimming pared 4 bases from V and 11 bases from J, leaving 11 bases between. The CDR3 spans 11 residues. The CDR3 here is CASSWGDWAFF. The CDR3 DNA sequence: TGTGCCAGCAGTTGGGGGGACTGGGCTTTCTTT.

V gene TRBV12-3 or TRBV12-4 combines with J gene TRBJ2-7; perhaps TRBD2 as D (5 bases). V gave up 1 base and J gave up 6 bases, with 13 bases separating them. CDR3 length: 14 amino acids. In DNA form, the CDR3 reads TGTGCCAGCAGTTTAGAGGGCGGGTCGGTCGAGCAGTACTTC. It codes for CASSLEGGSVEQYF.

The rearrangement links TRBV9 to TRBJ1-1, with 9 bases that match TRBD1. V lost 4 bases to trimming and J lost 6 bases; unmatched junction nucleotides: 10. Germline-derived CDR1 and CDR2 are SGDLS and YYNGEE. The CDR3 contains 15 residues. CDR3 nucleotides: TGTGCCAGCAGCCCACCCGGGACAGGGTATGCTGAAGCTTTCTTT. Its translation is CASSPPGTGYAEAFF.

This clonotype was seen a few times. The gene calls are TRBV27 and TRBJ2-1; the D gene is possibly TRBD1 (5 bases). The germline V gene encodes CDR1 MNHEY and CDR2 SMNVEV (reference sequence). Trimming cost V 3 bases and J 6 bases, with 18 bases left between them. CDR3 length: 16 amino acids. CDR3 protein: CASSLKQDLMGNEQFF. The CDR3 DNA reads TGTGCCAGCAGTTTGAAACAGGACCTGATGGGCAATGAGCAGTTCTTC.

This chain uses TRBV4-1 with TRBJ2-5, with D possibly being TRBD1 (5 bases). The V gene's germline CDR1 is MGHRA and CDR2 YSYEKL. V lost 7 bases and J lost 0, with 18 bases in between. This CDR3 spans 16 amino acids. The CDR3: CASNQVDTRYQETQYF. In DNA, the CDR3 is TGCGCCAGCAACCAGGTGGACACAAGGTACCAAGAGACCCAGTACTTC.

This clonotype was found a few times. The CDR3 is CASSQVGLAVIETQYF. The CDR3 region has the DNA TGCGCCAGCAGCCAAGTAGGACTAGCGGTGATAGAGACCCAGTACTTC. V is TRBV5-1 and J is TRBJ2-5, with 10 nucleotides matching TRBD2. CDR1 is SGHRS and CDR2 is YFSETQ in the germline V gene. The J segment lost 4 bases and the V segment lost 4 bases, leaving 10 bases of the junction unmatched. CDR3 length: 16 amino acids.

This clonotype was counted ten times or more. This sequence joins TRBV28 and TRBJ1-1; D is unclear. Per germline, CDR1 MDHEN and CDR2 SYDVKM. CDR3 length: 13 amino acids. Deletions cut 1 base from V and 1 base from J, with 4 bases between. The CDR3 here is CASSLSWNTEAFF. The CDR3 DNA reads TGTGCCAGCAGTTTATCCTGGAACACTGAAGCTTTCTTT.

Here the CDR3 reads CAAGQDRPYNEQFF. CDR3 nucleotide sequence: TGTGCCGCAGGACAGGACAGGCCCTACAATGAGCAGTTCTTC. The J gene is TRBJ2-1, the V gene TRBV10-3; 7 bases map to TRBD1. CDR3 length equals 14 residues. V lost 11 bases, J lost 2 bases, and 9 bases stayed unmatched. Per the germline V gene, CDR1 is ENHRY and CDR2 is SYGVKD.